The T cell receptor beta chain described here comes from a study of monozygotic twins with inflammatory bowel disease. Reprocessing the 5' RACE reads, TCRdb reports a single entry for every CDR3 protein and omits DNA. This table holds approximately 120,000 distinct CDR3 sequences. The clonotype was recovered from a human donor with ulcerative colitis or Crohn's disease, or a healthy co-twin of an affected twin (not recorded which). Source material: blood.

The CDR3 is CSARDGTKVSSYEQYF. This chain uses TRBV20-1 with TRBJ2-7; TCRdb designates TRBD1, a call that cannot be tested without DNA. The CDR3 has 16 amino acids. In germline, CDR1 is DFQATT, CDR2 SNEGSKA (reference sequence).